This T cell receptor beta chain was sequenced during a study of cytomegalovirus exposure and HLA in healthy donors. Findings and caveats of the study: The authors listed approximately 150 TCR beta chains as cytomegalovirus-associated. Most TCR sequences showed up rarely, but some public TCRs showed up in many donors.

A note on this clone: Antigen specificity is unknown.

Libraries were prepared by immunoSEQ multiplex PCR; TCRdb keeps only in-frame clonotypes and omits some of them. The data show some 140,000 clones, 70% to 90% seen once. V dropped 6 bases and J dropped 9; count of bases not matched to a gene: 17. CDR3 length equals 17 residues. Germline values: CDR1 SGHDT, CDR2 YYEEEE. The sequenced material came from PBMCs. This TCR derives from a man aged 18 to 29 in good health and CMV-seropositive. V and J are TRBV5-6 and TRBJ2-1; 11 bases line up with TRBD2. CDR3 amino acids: CASTVWRASGGRGEQFF. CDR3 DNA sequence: TGTGCCAGCACCGTGTGGCGGGCTAGCGGGGGGCGGGGTGAGCAGTTCTTC.